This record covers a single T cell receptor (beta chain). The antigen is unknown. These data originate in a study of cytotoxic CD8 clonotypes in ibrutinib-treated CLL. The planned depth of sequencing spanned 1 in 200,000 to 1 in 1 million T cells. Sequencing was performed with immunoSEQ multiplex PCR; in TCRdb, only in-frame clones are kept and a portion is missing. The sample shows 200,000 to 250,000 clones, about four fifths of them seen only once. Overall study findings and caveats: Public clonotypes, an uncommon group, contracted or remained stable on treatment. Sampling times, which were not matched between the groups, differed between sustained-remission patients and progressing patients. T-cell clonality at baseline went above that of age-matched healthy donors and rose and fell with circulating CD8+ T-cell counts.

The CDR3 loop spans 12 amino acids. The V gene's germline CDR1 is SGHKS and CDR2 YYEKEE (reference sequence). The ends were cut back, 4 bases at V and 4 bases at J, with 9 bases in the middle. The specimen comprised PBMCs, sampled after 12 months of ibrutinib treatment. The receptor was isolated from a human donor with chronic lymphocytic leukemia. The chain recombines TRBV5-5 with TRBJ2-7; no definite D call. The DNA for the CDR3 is TGTGCCAGCAGCCCCGACCTGTACGAGCAGTACTTC. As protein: CASSPDLYEQYF.